The entry below gives a single TCR beta chain sequence along with its context. Using immunoSEQ multiplex PCR, the repertoire was profiled, and TCRdb retains in-frame clones only, with some absent. The table lists more than 25,000 clones, 78% of them singletons, with 35% to 45% in the top ten. The CDR3 extends over 15 amino acids. V lost 4 bases and J lost 0, with 10 bases in between. The germline CDR1 and CDR2 sequences are LNHDA and SQIVND (reference sequence). Every patient had relapsed following autologous stem cell transplantation, and cohorts differed in brentuximab vedotin exposure. This entry belongs to a study of PD-1 blockade in classical Hodgkin lymphoma.

V usage is TRBV19 and J usage is TRBJ1-5; TRBD1 might be the D (5 bases). The sample in question was peripheral blood mononuclear cells (PBMCs), obtained before the second cycle of nivolumab. This TCR derives from a human donor with classical Hodgkin lymphoma. The CDR3 DNA follows: TGTGCCAGTAGTAGCAGGGATATTAGCAATCAGCCCCAGCATTTT. Its translation is CASSSRDISNQPQHF.